The present T cell receptor (beta chain) was sequenced within a study of early T cells in non-severe SARS-CoV-2 infection. cDNA molecules, individually, were tagged with unique molecular identifiers. TCRdb re-called the 5' RACE reads with MiXCR, one entry per CDR3 protein. The sample includes 85,000 to 100,000 distinct CDR3 sequences, 16% of them seen just once. This CDR3 is built from 13 residues. Deletions cut 5 bases from V and 13 bases from J, with 15 bases between. The V gene's germline CDR1 is SGHAT and CDR2 FQNNGV. The chain uses TRBV11-2 and TRBJ1-6; D perhaps matches TRBD1 (6 bases). The clonotype originates from an adult who was a healthcare worker with PCR-confirmed SARS-CoV-2 infection or an uninfected control (not recorded which). Sequences were obtained from whole blood. The CDR3 is CASSQATGSPLHF. Written as DNA, the CDR3 is TGTGCCAGCAGCCAGGCTACAGGGTCCCCCCTCCACTTT.